This entry concerns a single T cell receptor (beta chain). Antigen specificity is unknown. Primed by a sample-barcoded 5' primer and a J-beta primer mix, a second PCR proceeded for roughly 6 to 12 cycles. Each cDNA molecule, via a template-switch adaptor with 12 random nucleotides, was tagged. TCRdb redid the calling of the 5' RACE reads with MiXCR, one entry per CDR3 protein. In the table there are about 640,000 distinct CDR3 sequences, roughly 43% of which are singletons. The sample comes from a study of blood T cells in healthy people across ages. Findings and limits, study-wide: Naive T cell percentage and TCR beta diversity correlated strongly. Long-lived donors carried more naive CD4+ cells and greater diversity than aged donors.

Trimming removed 0 bases at V and 0 bases at J, with 9 bases between. In germline, CDR1 is SGHRS, CDR2 YFSETQ. CDR3 length equals 15 residues. Donors ranged from about 6 to 90 years old and were healthy Caucasians in Russia. This receptor was taken from a man aged 80 or over in good health. J is TRBJ1-2 and V is TRBV5-1, with D perhaps TRBD1 (6 bases). Sequences were obtained from blood. The CDR3 sequence is CASSLGDTTNYGYTF. Here the CDR3 DNA reads TGCGCCAGCAGCTTGGGGGACACTACTAACTATGGCTACACCTTC.